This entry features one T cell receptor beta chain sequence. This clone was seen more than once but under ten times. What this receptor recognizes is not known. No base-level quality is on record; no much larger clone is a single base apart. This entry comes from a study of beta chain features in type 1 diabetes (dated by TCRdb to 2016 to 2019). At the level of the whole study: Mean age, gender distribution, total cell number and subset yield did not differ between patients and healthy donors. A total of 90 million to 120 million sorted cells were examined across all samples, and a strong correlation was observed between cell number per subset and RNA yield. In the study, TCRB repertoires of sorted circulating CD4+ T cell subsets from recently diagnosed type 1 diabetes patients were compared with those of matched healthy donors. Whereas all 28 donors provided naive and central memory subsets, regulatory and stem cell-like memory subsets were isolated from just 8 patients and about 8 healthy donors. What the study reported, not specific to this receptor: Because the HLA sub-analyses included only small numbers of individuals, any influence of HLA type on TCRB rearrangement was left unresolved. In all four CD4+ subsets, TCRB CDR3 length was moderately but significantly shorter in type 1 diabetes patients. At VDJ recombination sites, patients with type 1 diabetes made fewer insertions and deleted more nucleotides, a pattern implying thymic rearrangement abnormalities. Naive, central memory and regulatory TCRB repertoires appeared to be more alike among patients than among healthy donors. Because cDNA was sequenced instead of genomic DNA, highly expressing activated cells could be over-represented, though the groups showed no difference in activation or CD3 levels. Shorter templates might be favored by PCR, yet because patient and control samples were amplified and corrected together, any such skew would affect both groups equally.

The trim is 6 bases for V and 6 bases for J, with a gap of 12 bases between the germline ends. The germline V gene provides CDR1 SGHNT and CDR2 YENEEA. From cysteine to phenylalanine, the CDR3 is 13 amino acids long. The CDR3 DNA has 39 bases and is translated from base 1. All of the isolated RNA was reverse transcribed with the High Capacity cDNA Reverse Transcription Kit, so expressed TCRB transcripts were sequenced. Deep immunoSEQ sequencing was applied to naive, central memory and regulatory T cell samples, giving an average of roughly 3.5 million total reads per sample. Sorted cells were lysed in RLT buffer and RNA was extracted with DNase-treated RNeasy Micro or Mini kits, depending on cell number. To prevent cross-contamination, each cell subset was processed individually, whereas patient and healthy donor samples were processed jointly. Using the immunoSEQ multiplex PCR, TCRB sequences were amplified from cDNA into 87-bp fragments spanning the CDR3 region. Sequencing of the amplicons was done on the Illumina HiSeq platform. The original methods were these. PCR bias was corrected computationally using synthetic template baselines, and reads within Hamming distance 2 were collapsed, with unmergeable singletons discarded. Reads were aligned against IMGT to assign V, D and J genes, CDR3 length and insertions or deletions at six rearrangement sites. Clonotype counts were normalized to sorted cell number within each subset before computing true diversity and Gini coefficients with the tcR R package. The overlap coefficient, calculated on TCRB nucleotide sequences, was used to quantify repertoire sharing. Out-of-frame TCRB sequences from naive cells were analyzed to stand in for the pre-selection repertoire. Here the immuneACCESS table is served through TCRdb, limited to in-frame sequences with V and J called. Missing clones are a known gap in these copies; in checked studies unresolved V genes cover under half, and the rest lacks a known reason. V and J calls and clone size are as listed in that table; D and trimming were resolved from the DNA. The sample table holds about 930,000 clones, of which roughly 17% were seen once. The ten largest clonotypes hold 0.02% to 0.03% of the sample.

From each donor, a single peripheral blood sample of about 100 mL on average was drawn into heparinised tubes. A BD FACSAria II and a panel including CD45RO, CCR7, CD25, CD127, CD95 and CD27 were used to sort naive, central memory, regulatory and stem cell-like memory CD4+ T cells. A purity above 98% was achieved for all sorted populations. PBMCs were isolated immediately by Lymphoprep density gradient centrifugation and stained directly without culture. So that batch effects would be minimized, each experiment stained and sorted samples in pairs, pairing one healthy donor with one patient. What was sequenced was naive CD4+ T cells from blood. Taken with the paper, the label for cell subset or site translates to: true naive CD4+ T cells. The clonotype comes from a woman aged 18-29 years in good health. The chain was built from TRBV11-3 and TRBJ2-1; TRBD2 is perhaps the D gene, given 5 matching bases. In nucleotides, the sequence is TGTGCCAGCAGTAGAACTAGTCCCAATGAGCAGTTCTTC. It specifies CASSRTSPNEQFF.